The 27 T cell receptor beta chains below come from one sample, sequenced in a study of blood T cell repertoires in COVID-19. The repertoire was sequenced with immunoSEQ multiplex PCR; TCRdb's copy has only in-frame clones and lacks some. This table has about 77,000 clones, approximately 90% appearing once. Specimen: peripheral blood. The receptors were gathered from a woman at least 80 years old with acute or convalescent COVID-19.

The chain has TRBV21-1 and TRBJ1-4; TRBD1, the table's D call, was not compared with the DNA. TRBV21-1 constitutes a pseudogene. The CDR3 is 17 residues long. This CDR3 is CASSKGRGGSTNEKLFF. CDR3 in DNA: TGTGCCAGCAGCAAAGGGCGAGGGGGTTCAACTAATGAAAAACTGTTTTTT.

The V gene is TRBV11-3, the J gene TRBJ2-7; 9 bases fit TRBD1. Germline values: CDR1 SGHNT, CDR2 YENEEA. This CDR3 comprises 14 residues. V shed 5 bases, J shed 5 bases, and the junction held 7 bases outside the gene matches. In nucleotides, the CDR3 is TGTGCCAGCAGCACGGGGACAGGGCGGGACGAGCAGTACTTC. Protein product: CASSTGTGRDEQYF.

This rearrangement joins TRBV4-1 to TRBJ2-2; possibly TRBD2 for D (5 bases). Germline V gives CDR1 MGHRA, CDR2 YSYEKL. The CDR3 runs to 15 residues. V was shortened by 3 bases and J by 3 bases, with 11 bases between the two germline ends. CDR3 nucleotides: TGCGCCAGCAGCCACGGCAGGCGGGACACCGGGGAGCTGTTTTTT. Translation: CASSHGRRDTGELFF.

Only one count was recorded for this clone. This chain uses TRBV2 with TRBJ2-7; D perhaps matches TRBD1 (5 bases). Deletions cut 2 bases from V and 0 bases from J, with 8 bases between. Looked up from germline, CDR1 is SNHLY and CDR2 is FYNNEI. The CDR3 consists of 14 residues. The CDR3, as DNA: TGTGCCAGCAGTGAACAGGGTGACTCCTACGAGCAGTACTTC. It codes for CASSEQGDSYEQYF.

The V call is TRBV21-1, the J call TRBJ1-1. TRBV21-1 is noted as a pseudogene. The CDR3 is 11 residues long. The CDR3 DNA follows: TGTGCCAGCAGCGCAAAGGGCGGGGCGCCCTTT. Residues: CASSAKGGAPF.

The chain has TRBV18 and TRBJ2-2; TRBD2 agrees at 9 bases. In germline, CDR1 is KGHSH, CDR2 LQKENI. There are 15 residues in the CDR3. Losses at the gene ends were 6 bases for V and 4 bases for J; bases not matched to a gene: 6. CDR3 coding DNA: TGTGCCAGCTCGCCTAGCGGGATCGGCACCGGGGAGCTGTTTTTT. As protein: CASSPSGIGTGELFF.

The chain is built from TRBV7-8 and TRBJ2-3; possible D gene TRBD1, 5 bases. Germline V lookup: CDR1 SGHVS, CDR2 FQNEAQ. There are 13 residues in the CDR3. The V end lost 6 bases, the J end lost 3 bases, and 10 bases lay between the germline ends. CDR3 amino acids: CASSDRQTDTQYF. For the CDR3, the DNA is TGTGCCAGCAGTGATAGACAGACAGATACGCAGTATTTT.

The CDR3 sequence: CASSMASGVDEQFF. The CDR3 coding sequence is TGTGCCAGTAGTATGGCTAGCGGCGTTGATGAGCAGTTCTTC. The chain employs TRBV19 and TRBJ2-1; 7 bases are a match to TRBD2. Trimming removed 3 bases from V and 8 bases from J; junction bases left unmatched: 7. Per the germline V gene, CDR1 is LNHDA and CDR2 is SQIVND (reference sequence). CDR3 length: 14 amino acids. Complete variable domain (other parts from reference TRBV19 and TRBJ2-1): DGGITQSPKYLFRKEGQNVTLSCEQNLNHDAMYWYRQDPGQGLRLIYYSQIVNDFQKGDIAEGYSVSREKKESFPLTVTSAQKNPTAFYLCASSMASGVDEQFFGPGTRLTVL.

V and J are TRBV30 and TRBJ2-3, with TRBD2 identical over 7 bases. Losses at the gene ends were 0 bases for V and 3 bases for J; bases not matched to a gene: 9. The CDR3 spans 16 residues. In germline, CDR1 is GTSNPN, CDR2 SVGIG (reference sequence). The CDR3, as DNA: TGTGCCTGGAGTGTACAGCGGGGCCGGGGAACAGATACGCAGTATTTT. The encoded protein is CAWSVQRGRGTDTQYF.

The chain is built from TRBV24-1 and TRBJ2-5, with 8 nucleotides matching TRBD1. This CDR3 contains 15 residues. Germline V gene data show CDR1 as KGHDR and CDR2 as SFDVKD. Germline trimming cut 4 bases from V and 4 bases from J; bases unmatched to any gene: 7. This chain's CDR3 is CATSDRTGNGETQYF. The DNA of the CDR3 is TGTGCCACCAGTGACAGGACAGGGAACGGAGAGACCCAGTACTTC.

This chain uses TRBV4-2 with TRBJ1-1, with D maybe TRBD1 (5 bases). CDR3 length: 15 residues. Germline lookup yields CDR1 LGHNA and CDR2 YNFKEQ. Trimming pared 4 bases from V and 1 base from J, leaving 13 bases between. In DNA, the CDR3 is TGTGCCAGCAGCCCAGCCGGGGGTAGGAACACTGAAGCTTTCTTT. Translated, it gives CASSPAGGRNTEAFF.

The chain recombines TRBV5-4 with TRBJ2-7, with 8 bases matching TRBD1. The V gene's germline CDR1 is SGHNT and CDR2 YYREEE (reference sequence). V lost 3 bases and J lost 3; bases outside the gene matches: 8. The CDR3 runs to 15 residues. The CDR3 DNA reads TGTGCCAGCAGCTACCCAGGACAGGGTGTCTACGAGCAGTACTTC. Translating it yields CASSYPGQGVYEQYF.

The CDR3 nucleotides are TGCAGCGTTGACGGCGCAGGGCTCAGCATTCAGTACTTC. Amino acids: CSVDGAGLSIQYF. The rearrangement uses TRBV29-1 and TRBJ2-4, with D possibly matching TRBD1 (5 bases). V was pared by 3 bases and J by 9 bases, with 15 bases between. The germline gives CDR1 SQVTM, CDR2 ANQGSEA. The CDR3 is 13 residues long.

This rearrangement joins TRBV9 to TRBJ1-6; TRBD1 is a possible D gene (6 bases). The germline CDR1 and CDR2 sequences are SGDLS and YYNGEE. The CDR3 spans 15 residues. V was pared by 0 bases and J by 6 bases, with 10 bases between. CDR3 in DNA: TGTGCCAGCAGCGTAGATGGACAGCTTAATTCACCCCTCCACTTT. This gives the protein CASSVDGQLNSPLHF.

The chain combines TRBV5-1 with TRBJ2-1; 7 nucleotides match TRBD1. CDR1 SGHRS and CDR2 YFSETQ come from the germline V gene. This CDR3 has 15 residues. V gave up 5 bases and J gave up 3 bases; unmatched junction bases: 8. CDR3 sequence (DNA): TGCGCCAGCAGTCTTAGGGGGCAGGGCTACAATGAGCAGTTCTTC. It translates to CASSLRGQGYNEQFF. The complete variable domain, with remaining parts taken from reference TRBV5-1 and TRBJ2-1, reads KAGVTQTPRYLIKTRGQQVTLSCSPISGHRSVSWYQQTPGQGLQFLFEYFSETQRNKGNFPGRFSGRQFSNSRSEMNVSTLELGDSALYLCASSLRGQGYNEQFFGPGTRLTVL.

This clone was picked up a small number of times. The chain has TRBV29-1 and TRBJ2-1; TRBD2 matches at 7 bases. The length of the CDR3 is 14 residues. The junction had 10 bases not matched to a gene; V was cut back by 7 bases and J by 4 bases. The germline CDR1 and CDR2 sequences are SQVTM and ANQGSEA. The CDR3 region is CSAPRDYGYNEQFF. In DNA form, the CDR3 reads TGCAGCGCACCCCGGGACTACGGGTACAATGAGCAGTTCTTC.

This rearrangement joins TRBV9 to TRBJ2-2; perhaps TRBD2 as D (5 bases). In germline, CDR1 is SGDLS, CDR2 YYNGEE. V gave up 4 bases and J gave up 4 bases, with 8 bases separating them. The CDR3 runs to 13 residues. CDR3 nucleotide sequence: TGTGCCAGCAGCCCCGGAGGCACCGGGGAGCTGTTTTTT. This codes for CASSPGGTGELFF.

The V gene is TRBV11-3, the J gene TRBJ2-1, with 8 bases that match TRBD2. Germline CDR1 reads SGHNT; CDR2 reads YENEEA. V gave up 0 bases and J gave up 5 bases; unmatched junction bases: 6. The length of the CDR3 is 16 residues. This chain's CDR3 is CASSLEASGWHNEQFF. CDR3 coding DNA: TGTGCCAGCAGCTTAGAGGCTAGCGGGTGGCACAATGAGCAGTTCTTC. The complete variable domain, with remaining parts taken from reference TRBV11-3 and TRBJ2-1, reads EAGVVQSPRYKIIEKKQPVAFWCNPISGHNTLYWYLQNLGQGPELLIRYENEEAVDDSQLPKDRFSAERLKGVDSTLKIQPAELGDSAVYLCASSLEASGWHNEQFFGPGTRLTVL.

The chain uses TRBV29-1 and TRBJ2-1; maybe TRBD2 (5 bases). Germline CDR1 reads SQVTM; CDR2 reads ANQGSEA. V dropped 4 bases and J dropped 3 bases, with 10 bases sitting between them. CDR3 length: 13 amino acids. CDR3 in amino acids: CSVVERNYNEQFF. CDR3 bases: TGCAGCGTTGTGGAGCGGAACTACAATGAGCAGTTCTTC.

The gene calls are TRBV18 and TRBJ2-2; D might be TRBD1 (5 bases). The CDR3 runs to 13 residues. The V and J ends lost 2 bases and 7 bases respectively, with 8 bases between them. Looked up from germline, CDR1 is KGHSH and CDR2 is LQKENI. CDR3 sequence: CASSPVGHGELFF. The CDR3 region has the DNA TGTGCCAGCTCACCAGTCGGACACGGGGAGCTGTTTTTT.

The chain is built from TRBV25-1 and TRBJ2-4; 8 positions match TRBD1. The V gene's germline CDR1 is MGHDK and CDR2 SYGVNS. With V trimmed by 4 bases and J by 1 base, 3 bases remained unmatched. The CDR3 runs 15 residues. In DNA form, the CDR3 reads TGTGCCAGCAGTGGGACAGGGAGTGCCAAAAACATTCAGTACTTC. As protein: CASSGTGSAKNIQYF.

This rearrangement joins TRBV7-3 to TRBJ1-6; 10 nucleotides align to TRBD1. V lost 3 bases to trimming and J lost 9 bases; unmatched junction nucleotides: 2. Germline CDR1 SGHTA, CDR2 FQGTGA. The CDR3 runs to 14 residues. The CDR3 DNA follows: TGTGCCAGCAGCTTGACAGGGGGCTCTTCACCCCTCCACTTT. As protein: CASSLTGGSSPLHF.

The chain recombines TRBV12-3 or TRBV12-4 with TRBJ2-1, with D possibly being TRBD1 (5 bases). The CDR3 loop spans 13 amino acids. The V end was cut by 5 bases, the J end by 5 bases, with 10 bases between. For the CDR3, the DNA is TGTGCCAGCAGTGCAGGGTACCACAATGAGCAGTTCTTC. Translated: CASSAGYHNEQFF.

The chain joins TRBV9 to TRBJ2-3; TRBD1 aligns across 10 bases. Germline V gene lookup returns CDR1 SGDLS and CDR2 YYNGEE. With 0 bases clipped from V and 3 bases from J, the junction kept 4 bases outside the gene matches. The CDR3 spans 16 residues. The CDR3 DNA sequence: TGTGCCAGCAGCGTAGTGGGACAGGGGTATACAGATACGCAGTATTTT. It specifies CASSVVGQGYTDTQYF.

The sample holds a few counts of this clone. The chain couples TRBV5-6 to TRBJ2-3; a possible D gene is TRBD1 (5 bases). Trimming pared 4 bases from V and 0 bases from J, leaving 12 bases between. Per the germline V gene, CDR1 is SGHDT and CDR2 is YYEEEE. The CDR3 length is 15 residues. CDR3 DNA: TGTGCCAGCAGCCTCAGACAGACTAGCACAGATACGCAGTATTTT. Protein product: CASSLRQTSTDTQYF.

This clone was picked up one time. The chain links TRBV7-8 to TRBJ2-3; 12 bases are a match to TRBD2. V trimming: 5 bases; J trimming: 8 bases; junction bases outside the gene matches: 11. Per germline, CDR1 SGHVS and CDR2 FQNEAQ. CDR3 length: 16 residues. This chain's CDR3 is CASSIGTSGGFVTQYF. The CDR3 coding sequence is TGTGCCAGCAGCATAGGCACTAGCGGGGGGTTCGTTACGCAGTATTTT.

In nucleotides, the CDR3 is TGTGCCAGCAGCTCAGACAGGGTCTCCTACGAGCAGTACTTC. It yields the protein CASSSDRVSYEQYF. V and J are TRBV11-2 and TRBJ2-7; 7 bases align to TRBD1. The junction had 3 bases not matched to a gene; V was cut back by 4 bases and J by 0 bases. The CDR3 is 14 residues long. Germline CDR1 SGHAT, CDR2 FQNNGV.